The next 11 T cell receptor beta chains were all read from a single sample in a study of blood T cell repertoires in COVID-19. TCRdb keeps only in-frame clones here, not all; method: immunoSEQ multiplex PCR. The sample lists about 40,000 clones, about 85% occurring once. The sequencing input was peripheral blood. All receptors derive from a woman aged 80 or over with active COVID-19.

The chain joins TRBV30 to TRBJ1-2; no reliable D call. CDR3 length: 14 amino acids. From germline, CDR1 is GTSNPN and CDR2 SVGIG (reference sequence). Trimming shortened V by 3 bases and J by 0 bases, and 11 bases separated the two germline ends. The CDR3 DNA reads as TGTGCCTGGAGCCTTCGGAGGGCTAACTATGGCTACACCTTC. Its protein is CAWSLRRANYGYTF.

The CDR3: CASSTDRVDEQFF. The CDR3 DNA sequence: TGTGCCAGCAGCACCGACAGGGTGGATGAGCAGTTCTTC. V usage is TRBV21-1 and J usage is TRBJ2-1; the D call TRBD1 from the table was never checked on the DNA. TRBV21-1 is a listed pseudogene. This CDR3 comprises 13 residues.

This clone showed up just a few times. The rearrangement links TRBV2 to TRBJ1-5; 10 bases map to TRBD1. The CDR3 runs 15 residues. Trimming removed 6 bases from V and 6 bases from J; junction bases left unmatched: 8. Germline V gene data show CDR1 as SNHLY and CDR2 as FYNNEI. CDR3 in amino acids: CASSRQGAPGQPQHF. Here the CDR3 DNA reads TGTGCCAGCAGCCGACAGGGGGCGCCCGGTCAGCCCCAGCATTTT.

This chain links TRBV28 with TRBJ1-4; the D gene is possibly TRBD1 (6 bases). Per the germline V gene, CDR1 is MDHEN and CDR2 is SYDVKM. V gave up 2 bases and J gave up 8 bases, with 12 bases separating them. The CDR3 loop spans 14 amino acids. CDR3 loop: CASSLAGTQEKLFF. The CDR3 nucleotides are TGTGCCAGCAGTTTAGCTGGGACACAGGAAAAACTGTTTTTT.

The CDR3 coding sequence is TGTGCCAGCAGTTTAGTTAGGGGTGAAAACACCATATATTTT. It specifies CASSLVRGENTIYF. The chain uses TRBV28 and TRBJ1-3, with D perhaps matching TRBD1 (5 bases). The CDR3 contains 14 residues. The V gene's germline CDR1 is MDHEN and CDR2 SYDVKM. Between the trimmed V and J ends, which lost 2 bases and 6 bases, there was a span of 11 bases.

The chain carries TRBV6-4 and TRBJ2-1; 8 nucleotides match TRBD2. V was clipped by 5 bases and J by 2 bases; unmatched bases: 8. This CDR3 spans 16 amino acids. Germline values: CDR1 MRHNA, CDR2 SNTAGT. Written as DNA, the CDR3 is TGTGCCAGCAGTCCTGATGGCGGGGGGCCCTACAATGAGCAGTTCTTC. Translated: CASSPDGGGPYNEQFF.

The rearrangement links TRBV6-2 or TRBV6-3 to TRBJ2-2; tentatively, D is TRBD2 (6 bases). Germline V CDR1 and CDR2: MNHEY, SVGEGT. The CDR3 consists of 14 residues. Between the trimmed V and J ends, which lost 4 bases and 6 bases, there was a span of 12 bases. CDR3 nucleotide sequence: TGTGCCAGCAGTTCTTACCCGGGGGCCGGGGAGCTGTTTTTT. It specifies CASSSYPGAGELFF.

Here the CDR3 DNA reads TGTGCCAGCAGTTTGGGCCGGGGGTACACCGGGGAGCTGTTTTTT. Protein: CASSLGRGYTGELFF. V usage is TRBV27 and J usage is TRBJ2-2, with D perhaps TRBD2 (6 bases). V was trimmed by 3 bases and J by 3 bases, leaving 11 bases between them. Germline V gene lookup returns CDR1 MNHEY and CDR2 SMNVEV (reference sequence). The CDR3 extends over 15 amino acids.

The chain couples TRBV5-1 to TRBJ2-4; 7 nucleotides align to TRBD1. In germline, CDR1 is SGHRS, CDR2 YFSETQ. The trim removed 2 bases at V and 6 bases at J, leaving 11 bases unmatched. The CDR3 has 16 amino acids. CDR3 sequence: CASSLGDLQGSNIQYF. The CDR3, as DNA: TGCGCCAGCAGCTTAGGCGACCTACAGGGGTCAAACATTCAGTACTTC.

The chain employs TRBV5-8 and TRBJ2-7, with 12 bases aligning to TRBD2. V gave up 9 bases and J gave up 2 bases; unmatched junction bases: 9. Germline CDR1 is SGHTS and CDR2 is YDEGEE. The CDR3 has 15 residues. The DNA of the CDR3 is TGTGCCACCCCAAGACTAGCGGGGGAGCCCTACGAGCAGTACTTC. Its protein is CATPRLAGEPYEQYF.

This chain joins TRBV29-1 and TRBJ2-7, with D possibly matching TRBD2 (5 bases). The CDR3 totals 12 residues. With 4 bases removed from V and 7 bases from J, the gap between germline ends came to 14 bases. Germline values: CDR1 SQVTM, CDR2 ANQGSEA. The CDR3 reads CSVAPDPGEQYF. DNA of the CDR3: TGCAGCGTTGCGCCGGATCCGGGAGAGCAGTACTTC.